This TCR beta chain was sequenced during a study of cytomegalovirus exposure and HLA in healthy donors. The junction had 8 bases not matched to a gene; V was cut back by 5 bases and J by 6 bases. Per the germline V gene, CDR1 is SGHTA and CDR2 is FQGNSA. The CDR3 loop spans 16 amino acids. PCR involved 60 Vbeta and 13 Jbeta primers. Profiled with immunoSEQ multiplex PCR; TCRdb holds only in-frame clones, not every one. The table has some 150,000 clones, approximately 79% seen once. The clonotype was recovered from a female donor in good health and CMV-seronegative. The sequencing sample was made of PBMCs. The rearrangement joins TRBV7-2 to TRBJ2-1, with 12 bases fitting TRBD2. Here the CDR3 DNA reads TGTGCCAGCAGCCAATCCCTAGCGGGAGGGTTCAATGAGCAGTTCTTC. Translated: CASSQSLAGGFNEQFF.